The clone carrying this TCR beta chain has more than one count but fewer than ten. Antigen unknown. The sample comes from a study of cytomegalovirus exposure and HLA in healthy donors. The length of the CDR3 is 15 residues. Germline V gene sequence: CDR1 SGDLS, CDR2 YYNGEE. V shed 3 bases, J shed 1 base, and the junction held 7 bases outside the gene matches. PCR employed 60 Vbeta and 13 Jbeta primers. Generated by immunoSEQ multiplex PCR, the TCRdb table keeps only in-frame clones and is missing some. The table has 150,000 or so clones, around 80% seen once; the top ten hold roughly 6.3%. Overall study results and limits: Most likely, a cluster of highly shared sequence variants arose as a sequencing artifact.

The sample consisted of PBMCs. The V gene is TRBV9, the J gene TRBJ2-7, with TRBD2 matching 7 bases. This clonotype was sampled from a male donor in good health and CMV-seropositive. The CDR3 bases are TGTGCCAGCAGCGCCCGCCCTAGCGGATCCTACGAGCAGTACTTC. Its translation is CASSARPSGSYEQYF.